A single sample is the source of the 3 T cell receptor beta chains below, sequenced in a study of shared clonotypes between healthy human individuals (dated by TCRdb to about 2020). Receptors were amplified or captured by the immunoSEQ multiplex PCR assay. TCRdb re-hosts the immuneACCESS table, in-frame sequences only. Its copies lack some clones; in the studies checked, an unresolved V gene accounts for under half of them, and the cause for the rest is not known. The sample table lists about 360,000 clones, 73% of them with a count of one. The leading ten clones occupy about 9.4% of the sample. The sample comprised memory CD4+ T cells sorted from blood. What the cell subset or site label conveys for this sample: CD45RA-negative fraction. The receptors were gathered from a man aged 30 to 45 in good health.

The chain has TRBV12-5 and TRBJ2-3; 7 bases are a match to TRBD2. Trimming took 1 base from V and 0 from J; bases not matched to a gene: 4. The CDR3 extends over 16 amino acids. CDR1 is LGHNT and CDR2 is FRNRAP in the germline V gene. The CDR3 coding sequence is TGTGCTAGTGGTTTGGGAACTAGCGAGAGCACAGATACGCAGTATTTT. Protein: CASGLGTSESTDTQYF.

J is TRBJ2-1 and V is TRBV2; possibly TRBD2 for D (5 bases). This CDR3 spans 14 amino acids. The V gene's germline CDR1 is SNHLY and CDR2 FYNNEI. Trimming left V 7 bases short and J 3 bases short, with 13 bases between. The CDR3 DNA follows: TGTGCCAGCATTGGGCGGGCGGACTACAATGAGCAGTTCTTC. This gives the protein CASIGRADYNEQFF.

The rearrangement links TRBV14 to TRBJ2-2; 8 bases align to TRBD2. V lost 2 bases and J lost 4; bases outside the gene matches: 18. CDR1 and CDR2 (germline): SGHDN, FVKESK. CDR3 size: 20 residues. The CDR3 DNA is TGTGCCAGCAGCCAACGGCTCTGGAGCGGGAGAGACCTGGGCACCGGGGAGCTGTTTTTT. It translates to CASSQRLWSGRDLGTGELFF. The complete variable domain, with remaining parts taken from reference TRBV14 and TRBJ2-2, reads EAGVTQFPSHSVIEKGQTVTLRCDPISGHDNLYWYRRVMGKEIKFLLHFVKESKQDESGMPNNRFLAERTGGTYSTLKVQPAELEDSGVYFCASSQRLWSGRDLGTGELFFGEGSRLTVL.